Each of the 4 T cell receptor beta chains below was sequenced from the same sample in a study of shared clonotypes between healthy human individuals. Terminally differentiated effector memory CD45RA+ cells were excluded from the naive CD8 cells, which were CD45RO-negative and positively selected for CCR7. TCRdb keeps only in-frame clones here, not all; method: immunoSEQ multiplex PCR. This sample has around 580,000 clones, with roughly 98% found just once. The material sequenced was naive CD8+ T cells sorted from blood. The receptor source for this set is a man aged 30 to 45 in good health.

CDR3: CASSLVSSGFSEAFF. Written as DNA, the CDR3 is TGTGCCAGCAGCTTAGTCTCGTCGGGGTTCTCTGAAGCTTTCTTT. The chain combines TRBV7-2 with TRBJ1-1; D call uncertain. V was cut by 1 base and J by 6 bases, with 15 bases left in between. CDR3 length: 15 residues. The V gene's germline CDR1 is SGHTA and CDR2 FQGNSA.

The chain has TRBV4-2 and TRBJ2-7; D unclear. The CDR3 is made up of 13 amino acids. V gave up 3 bases and J gave up 0 bases, with 6 bases separating them. CDR1 is LGHNA and CDR2 is YNFKEQ in the germline V gene. Written as DNA, the CDR3 is TGTGCCAGCAGCCAGGAGAGCTCCTACGAGCAGTACTTC. Residues: CASSQESSYEQYF.

The genes are TRBV7-9 and TRBJ1-5; D is undetermined. Germline-derived CDR1 and CDR2 are SEHNR and FQNEAQ (reference sequence). The CDR3 runs 15 residues. The ends were cut back, 5 bases at V and 2 bases at J, with 13 bases in the middle. In nucleotides, the CDR3 is TGTGCCAGCAGCCCCGGACGCTGGGGCAATCAGCCCCAGCATTTT. It encodes CASSPGRWGNQPQHF. The variable domain in full, with the rest retrieved from reference TRBV7-9 and TRBJ1-5, is DTGVSQNPRHKITKRGQNVTFRCDPISEHNRLYWYRQTLGQGPEFLTYFQNEAQLEKSRLLSDRFSAERPKGSFSTLEIQRTEQGDSAMYLCASSPGRWGNQPQHFGDGTRLSIL.

V gene TRBV28 combines with J gene TRBJ1-2; D uncertain. The ends were cut back, 3 bases at V and 6 bases at J, with 14 bases in the middle. There are 14 residues in the CDR3. The germline V gene encodes CDR1 MDHEN and CDR2 SYDVKM. The CDR3 sequence is CASSFEVTPDGYTF. DNA of the CDR3: TGTGCCAGCAGTTTCGAGGTCACCCCGGATGGCTACACCTTC.